Listed below are T cell receptor beta chains from one sample, sequenced in a study of cytomegalovirus exposure and HLA in healthy donors. Profiling relied on immunoSEQ multiplex PCR, and the TCRdb table lists in-frame clones only, not all of them. This table has more than 45,000 clones, about three quarters appearing once. The source material was PBMCs. These receptors were collected from a woman aged 40 to 50 in good health and CMV-seropositive. The conserved cysteine and the conserved F or W are not part of the CDR3 here. The order of the fields is J gene, V gene, clone size, CDR3 protein. Only some rows state a clone size, as once, few, many or a class for expanded clones.

TRBJ2-3	TRBV7-2	few	ASSFFGGAGTDTQY
TRBJ2-5	TRBV19	.	ASSIRETQY
TRBJ1-2	TRBV19	.	ASSLQGGYGYT
TRBJ1-2	TRBV5-6	.	ASSLGDRILHGYT
TRBJ1-2	TRBV5-1	.	ASTTSGTGNYGYT
TRBJ1-1	TRBV4-1	.	ASSQDSVRTEAF
TRBJ1-1	TRBV27	once	ASSPLGYTEAF
TRBJ2-7	TRBV2	.	ASSGVTPYEQY
TRBJ1-1	TRBV5-4	few	ASSPGQAPDTEAF
TRBJ2-4	TRBV4-3	.	ASSQGGLAKNIQY
TRBJ2-7	TRBV30	.	AWALPGTQTSYEQY
TRBJ1-4	TRBV9	.	ASSQGQVGEKLF
TRBJ2-5	TRBV10-3	.	AISEVRTSGAQETQY
TRBJ1-5	TRBV6-5	.	ARGGKGCNQPQH
TRBJ1-1	TRBV19	.	ASRAGTVMNTEAF
TRBJ2-1	TRBV7-3	.	ASSLQGAGSDEQF
TRBJ1-5	TRBV5-1	few	ASSLEGQRNQPQH
TRBJ2-7	TRBV10-3	few	AISVGGTVNYEQY
TRBJ2-3	TRBV7-3	.	ASSAGGRTDTQY
TRBJ1-2	TRBV7-8	.	ASSSWGRENYGYT
TRBJ2-7	TRBV19	once	ASGATGIHEQY
TRBJ1-5	TRBV6-1	.	ASRTVGSVQPQH